Below, 14 T cell receptor beta chains from the same sample are listed, as sequenced in a study of blood T cell repertoires in COVID-19. The data were produced by immunoSEQ multiplex PCR, yet TCRdb's version contains in-frame clones alone and is incomplete. The sample consists of a few hundred thousand clones, approximately 86% of them appearing once. Sequencing was done on a sample of PBMCs or T cells enriched from blood (not recorded which). These receptors originate from a woman aged 35 to 49 with acute COVID-19.

The CDR3 nucleotides are TGTGCCAGCACCCCCGGGACAGTCTATGGCTACACCTTC. Its translation is CASTPGTVYGYTF. The V call is TRBV28, the J call TRBJ1-2; 7 bases agree with TRBD1. The germline gives CDR1 MDHEN, CDR2 SYDVKM. Losses at the gene ends were 7 bases for V and 4 bases for J; bases not matched to a gene: 6. This CDR3 comprises 13 residues.

The chain employs TRBV19 and TRBJ1-3, with unresolved D. The length of the CDR3 is 17 residues. Germline-derived CDR1 and CDR2 are LNHDA and SQIVND (reference sequence). Between the trimmed V and J ends, which lost 4 bases and 0 bases, there was a span of 16 bases. The CDR3 here is CASSTQLQSSSGNTIYF. The CDR3 DNA reads TGTGCCAGTAGTACGCAGTTACAGTCCAGCTCTGGAAACACCATATATTTT.

The chain employs TRBV19 and TRBJ2-7; D gene uncertain. Germline CDR1 is LNHDA and CDR2 is SQIVND (reference sequence). CDR3 length: 12 amino acids. Between the trimmed V and J ends, which lost 3 bases and 5 bases, there was a span of 8 bases. CDR3 sequence reads: CASSMWSNEQYF. The CDR3, as DNA: TGTGCCAGTAGTATGTGGAGTAACGAGCAGTACTTC.

The V and J genes are TRBV29-1 and TRBJ2-3, with 7 bases aligning to TRBD1. Germline loops: CDR1 SQVTM, CDR2 ANQGSEA. The CDR3 runs to 12 residues. The DNA of the CDR3 is TGCGCCGGGACAGCTTCCACAGATACGCAGTATTTT. Translated: CAGTASTDTQYF.

The chain combines TRBV27 with TRBJ1-5; D ambiguous. The CDR3 totals 15 residues. CDR1 MNHEY and CDR2 SMNVEV come from the germline V gene (reference sequence). With 4 bases removed from V and 3 bases from J, the gap between germline ends came to 13 bases. The CDR3 protein is CASSSGMSHNQPQHF. For the CDR3, the DNA is TGTGCCAGCAGTTCCGGGATGAGTCACAATCAGCCCCAGCATTTT.

The chain carries TRBV15 and TRBJ2-1; 9 nucleotides align to TRBD1. The trim removed 3 bases at V and 4 bases at J, leaving 10 bases unmatched. The germline V gene encodes CDR1 LNHNV and CDR2 YYDKDF (reference sequence). The CDR3 extends over 17 amino acids. The CDR3 nucleotides are TGTGCCACCAGCAGCGAATCACCCGGGACAGGGTACAATGAGCAGTTCTTC. It is translated as CATSSESPGTGYNEQFF.

V is TRBV19 and J is TRBJ1-5, with TRBD1 as a possible D gene (6 bases). Per the germline V gene, CDR1 is LNHDA and CDR2 is SQIVND (reference sequence). The CDR3 runs 18 residues. Trimming took 6 bases from V and 0 from J, leaving 21 bases between them. The CDR3 nucleotides read TGTGCCAGTAGCGGCGGTAAAGGGACACTACATAGCAATCAGCCCCAGCATTTT. It encodes CASSGGKGTLHSNQPQHF.

The genes are TRBV5-8 and TRBJ1-1; TRBD1 might be the D (6 bases). The germline V gene has CDR1 SGHTS and CDR2 YDEGEE. The V end lost 6 bases, the J end lost 1 base, and 19 bases lay between the germline ends. CDR3 length: 16 residues. Here the CDR3 reads CASTGGASGWNTEAFF. CDR3 nucleotides: TGTGCCAGCACGGGGGGGGCAAGTGGGTGGAACACTGAAGCTTTCTTT.

The chain recombines TRBV10-3 with TRBJ1-2; D ambiguous. Deletions cut 3 bases from V and 4 bases from J, with 12 bases between. Germline V gives CDR1 ENHRY, CDR2 SYGVKD. This CDR3 is built from 14 residues. This chain's CDR3 is CAISEPDGLYGYTF. The DNA of the CDR3 is TGTGCCATCAGTGAACCAGACGGACTCTATGGCTACACCTTC.

The gene calls are TRBV28 and TRBJ2-1; 7 bases line up with TRBD1. CDR3 size: 15 residues. V trimming: 7 bases; J trimming: 4 bases; junction bases outside the gene matches: 10. Germline V gene sequence: CDR1 MDHEN, CDR2 SYDVKM. This chain's CDR3 is CASIIGDSSYNEQFF. CDR3 DNA: TGTGCCAGCATAATCGGGGACAGTAGTTACAATGAGCAGTTCTTC.

The chain recombines TRBV4-3 with TRBJ2-7; weak D call: TRBD1 (5 bases). Trimming removed 0 bases from V and 5 bases from J, with 8 bases in between. Germline loops: CDR1 LGHNA, CDR2 YSLEER. The CDR3 consists of 13 residues. The CDR3 here is CASSQDEGDEQYF. CDR3 nucleotide sequence: TGCGCCAGCAGCCAAGATGAAGGGGACGAGCAGTACTTC.

This chain joins TRBV9 and TRBJ2-7, with TRBD1 matching over 8 bases. The CDR3 is made up of 14 amino acids. Germline V gene sequence: CDR1 SGDLS, CDR2 YYNGEE. J gave up 5 bases and V 4 bases, and 8 bases lay outside the gene matches. The CDR3 spells CASSPGQGANEQYF. The DNA for the CDR3 is TGTGCCAGCAGCCCGGGGCAGGGGGCCAACGAGCAGTACTTC. Drawing the rest from reference TRBV9 and TRBJ2-7, the complete variable domain is DSGVTQTPKHLITATGQRVTLRCSPRSGDLSVYWYQQSLDQGLQFLIQYYNGEERAKGNILERFSAQQFPDLHSELNLSSLELGDSALYFCASSPGQGANEQYFGPGTRLTVT.

The chain employs TRBV7-2 and TRBJ2-5; tentative D call: TRBD2 (5 bases). The CDR3 has 15 amino acids. The germline V gene encodes CDR1 SGHTA and CDR2 FQGNSA. The V and J ends lost 7 bases and 2 bases respectively, with 17 bases between them. The DNA of the CDR3 is TGTGCCAGCACCACCAGAGCGGCCTCTCAAGAGACCCAGTACTTC. Amino acid sequence: CASTTRAASQETQYF. Complete variable domain (other parts from reference TRBV7-2 and TRBJ2-5): GAGVSQSPSNKVTEKGKDVELRCDPISGHTALYWYRQSLGQGLEFLIYFQGNSAPDKSGLPSDRFSAERTGGSVSTLTIQRTQQEDSAVYLCASTTRAASQETQYFGPGTRLLVL.

The chain is built from TRBV2 and TRBJ2-3; 7 nucleotides match TRBD2. The V segment lost 6 bases and the J segment 3 bases; nucleotides outside the gene matches: 9. There are 15 residues in the CDR3. From germline, CDR1 is SNHLY and CDR2 FYNNEI. For the CDR3, the DNA is TGTGCCAGCAGGAGAGGCCGCGGGGGAACAGATACGCAGTATTTT. Encoded protein: CASRRGRGGTDTQYF.